This entry lists 2 T cell receptor beta chains sequenced from one sample in a study of T cell repertoires in cytomegalovirus infection. TCRdb reanalysed the reads using MiXCR and keeps one entry per CDR3 protein. Counted here are 350,000 to 450,000 distinct CDR3 sequences, around 18% occurring once; the ten biggest clones make up 8.7%. Material: PBMCs. The receptor source for this set is a human donor in good health (CMV status not recorded). Some clones in this sample may be carry-over from other donors' samples.

This sequence joins TRBV4-3 and TRBJ1-4; perhaps TRBD1 as D (6 bases). The CDR3 extends over 15 amino acids. The V end lost 7 bases, the J end lost 2 bases, and 14 bases lay between the germline ends. From germline, CDR1 is LGHNA and CDR2 YSLEER. This CDR3 is CASTRGRTTNEKLFF. The CDR3 DNA sequence: TGCGCCAGCACCAGGGGCAGGACCACTAATGAAAAACTGTTTTTT.

The chain employs TRBV7-2 and TRBJ2-1; 11 positions match TRBD1. Unmatched junction bases numbered 5, after V lost 0 bases and J lost 7 bases. From germline, CDR1 is SGHTA and CDR2 FQGNSA. The CDR3 runs to 16 residues. Here the CDR3 reads CASSLAGTGGTNEQFF. The DNA for the CDR3 is TGTGCCAGCAGCTTAGCGGGGACAGGGGGTACTAATGAGCAGTTCTTC.